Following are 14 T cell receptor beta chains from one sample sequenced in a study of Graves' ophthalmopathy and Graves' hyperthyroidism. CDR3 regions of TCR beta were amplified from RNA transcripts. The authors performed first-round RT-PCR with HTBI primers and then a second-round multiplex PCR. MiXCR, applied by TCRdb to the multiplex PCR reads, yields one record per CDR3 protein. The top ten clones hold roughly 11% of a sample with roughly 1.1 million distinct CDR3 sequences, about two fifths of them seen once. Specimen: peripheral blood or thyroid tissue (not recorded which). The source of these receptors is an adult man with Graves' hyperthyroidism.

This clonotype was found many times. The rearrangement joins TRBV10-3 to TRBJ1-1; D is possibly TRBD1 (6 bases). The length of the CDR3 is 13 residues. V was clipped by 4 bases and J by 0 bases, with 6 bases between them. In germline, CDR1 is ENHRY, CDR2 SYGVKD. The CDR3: CAISGDMNTEAFF. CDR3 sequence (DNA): TGTGCCATCAGTGGGGACATGAACACTGAAGCTTTCTTT.

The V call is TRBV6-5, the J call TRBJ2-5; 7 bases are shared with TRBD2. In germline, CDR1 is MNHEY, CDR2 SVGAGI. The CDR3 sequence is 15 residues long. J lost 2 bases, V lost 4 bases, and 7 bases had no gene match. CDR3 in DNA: TGTGCCAGCAGTTTCGGAGCGGGGATACAAGAGACCCAGTACTTC. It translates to CASSFGAGIQETQYF.

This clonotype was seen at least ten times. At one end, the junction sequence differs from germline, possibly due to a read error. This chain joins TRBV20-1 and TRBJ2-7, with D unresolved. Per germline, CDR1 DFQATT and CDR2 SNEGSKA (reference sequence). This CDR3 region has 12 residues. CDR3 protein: CSARDPSHEQYF. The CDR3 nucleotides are TGCAGTGCTCGCGATCCCTCCCACGAGCAGTACTTC.

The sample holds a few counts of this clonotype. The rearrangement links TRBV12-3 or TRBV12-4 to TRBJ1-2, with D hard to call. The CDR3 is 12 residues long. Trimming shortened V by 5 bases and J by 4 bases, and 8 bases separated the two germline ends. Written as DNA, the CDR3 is TGTGCCAGCAGTAGGGAAGTCTATGGCTACACCTTC. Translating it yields CASSREVYGYTF.

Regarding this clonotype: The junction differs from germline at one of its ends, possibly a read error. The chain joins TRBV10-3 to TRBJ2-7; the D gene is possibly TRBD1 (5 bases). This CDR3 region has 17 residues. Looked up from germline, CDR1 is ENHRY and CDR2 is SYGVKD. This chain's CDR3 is CASSYFQGEVKAYEQYF. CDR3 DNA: TGTGCCAGCAGTTACTTTCAGGGCGAGGTAAAGGCATACGAGCAGTACTTC.

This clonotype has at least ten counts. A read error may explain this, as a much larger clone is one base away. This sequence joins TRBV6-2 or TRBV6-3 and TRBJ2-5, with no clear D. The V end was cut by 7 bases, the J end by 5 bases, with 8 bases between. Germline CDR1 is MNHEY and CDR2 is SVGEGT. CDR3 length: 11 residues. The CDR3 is CASTHGETQYF. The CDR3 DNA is TGTGCCAGCACCCACGGGGAGACCCAGTACTTC.

The CDR3: CSARPRGAGSYEQYF. Here the CDR3 DNA reads TGCAGTGCTAGACCTCGGGGGGCGGGTTCCTACGAGCAGTACTTC. The gene calls are TRBV20-1 and TRBJ2-7, with D perhaps matching TRBD2 (7 bases). The CDR3 runs 15 residues. Trimming cost V 2 bases and J 1 base, with 15 bases left between them. Per the germline V gene, CDR1 is DFQATT and CDR2 is SNEGSKA (reference sequence).

CDR3 amino acids: CASSNQEAKNIQYF. Here the CDR3 DNA reads TGTGCCAGCAGCAACCAGGAAGCCAAAAACATTCAGTACTTC. The chain is built from TRBV7-9 and TRBJ2-4; no definite D call. Trimming took 5 bases from V and 0 from J, leaving 8 bases between them. The germline V gene has CDR1 SEHNR and CDR2 FQNEAQ (reference sequence). The CDR3 is made up of 14 amino acids.

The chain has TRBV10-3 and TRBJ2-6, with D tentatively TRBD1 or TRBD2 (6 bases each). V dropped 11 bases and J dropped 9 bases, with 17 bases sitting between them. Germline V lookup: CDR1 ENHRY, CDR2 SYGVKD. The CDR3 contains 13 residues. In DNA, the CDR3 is TGTGCCGCAACACGTGGGGGGCTCAACGTCCTGACTTTC. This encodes CAATRGGLNVLTF.

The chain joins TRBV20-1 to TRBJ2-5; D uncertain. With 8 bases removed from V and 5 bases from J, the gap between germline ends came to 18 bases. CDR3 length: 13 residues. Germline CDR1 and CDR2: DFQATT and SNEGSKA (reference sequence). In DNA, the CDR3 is TGCAGTTATAGTCGACAAAGATGGGAGACCCAGTACTTC. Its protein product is CSYSRQRWETQYF.

The CDR3 here is CASSIVGGSYEQYF. In DNA form, the CDR3 reads TGTGCCAGTAGTATAGTTGGCGGCTCCTACGAGCAGTACTTC. V and J are TRBV19 and TRBJ2-7, with D hard to call. The length of the CDR3 is 14 residues. Germline CDR1 reads LNHDA; CDR2 reads SQIVND (reference sequence). V was shortened by 1 base and J by 0 bases, with 7 bases between the two germline ends.

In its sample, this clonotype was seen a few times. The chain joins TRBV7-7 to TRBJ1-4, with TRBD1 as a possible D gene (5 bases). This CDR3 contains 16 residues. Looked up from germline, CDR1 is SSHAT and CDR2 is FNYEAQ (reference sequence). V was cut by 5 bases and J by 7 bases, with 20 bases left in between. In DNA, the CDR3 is TGTGCCAGCAGCCTTTGCCCGGGACGGATTACTGAAAAACTGTTTTTT. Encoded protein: CASSLCPGRITEKLFF.

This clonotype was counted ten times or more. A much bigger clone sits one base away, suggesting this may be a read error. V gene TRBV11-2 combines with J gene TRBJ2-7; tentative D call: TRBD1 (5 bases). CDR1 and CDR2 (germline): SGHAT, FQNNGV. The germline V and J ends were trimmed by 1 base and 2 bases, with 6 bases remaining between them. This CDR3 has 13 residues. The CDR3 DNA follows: TGTGCCAGCAGCTTAGTGACAGCCTACGAGCAGTACTTC. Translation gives CASSLVTAYEQYF.

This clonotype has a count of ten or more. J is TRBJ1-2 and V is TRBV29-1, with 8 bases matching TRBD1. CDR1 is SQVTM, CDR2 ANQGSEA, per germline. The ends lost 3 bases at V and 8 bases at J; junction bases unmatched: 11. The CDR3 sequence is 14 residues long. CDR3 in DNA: TGCAGCGTTGACTTTGCAGGGGGCGAGGGGGGCTACACCTTC. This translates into CSVDFAGGEGGYTF.